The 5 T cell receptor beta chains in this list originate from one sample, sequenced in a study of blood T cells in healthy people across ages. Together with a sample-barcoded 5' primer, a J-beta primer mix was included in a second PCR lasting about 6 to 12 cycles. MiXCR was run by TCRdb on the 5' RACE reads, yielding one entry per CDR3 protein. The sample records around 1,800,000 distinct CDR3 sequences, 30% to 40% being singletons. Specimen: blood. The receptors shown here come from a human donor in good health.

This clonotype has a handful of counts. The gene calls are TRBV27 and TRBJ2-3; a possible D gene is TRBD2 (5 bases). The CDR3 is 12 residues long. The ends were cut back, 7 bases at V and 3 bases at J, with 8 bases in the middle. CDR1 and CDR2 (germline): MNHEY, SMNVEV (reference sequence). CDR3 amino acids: CASTSFTDTQYF. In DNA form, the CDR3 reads TGTGCCAGCACTAGCTTTACAGATACGCAGTATTTT.

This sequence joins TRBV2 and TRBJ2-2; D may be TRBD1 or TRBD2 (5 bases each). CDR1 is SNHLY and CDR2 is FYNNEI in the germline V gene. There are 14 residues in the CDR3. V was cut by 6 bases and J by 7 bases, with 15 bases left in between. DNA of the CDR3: TGTGCCAGCAGCCGGGACCGCTCGGGCGGGGAGCTGTTTTTT. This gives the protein CASSRDRSGGELFF. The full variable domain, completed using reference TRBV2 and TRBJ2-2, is EPEVTQTPSHQVTQMGQEVILRCVPISNHLYFYWYRQILGQKVEFLVSFYNNEISEKSEIFDDQFSVERPDGSNFTLKIRSTKLEDSAMYFCASSRDRSGGELFFGEGSRLTVL.

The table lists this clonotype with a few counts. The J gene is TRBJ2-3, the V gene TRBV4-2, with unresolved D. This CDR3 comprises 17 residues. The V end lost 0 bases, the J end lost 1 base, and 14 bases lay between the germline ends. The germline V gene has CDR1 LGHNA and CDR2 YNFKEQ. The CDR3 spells CASSQDRTWAGTDTQYF. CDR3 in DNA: TGTGCCAGCAGCCAAGATAGGACCTGGGCTGGCACAGATACGCAGTATTTT.

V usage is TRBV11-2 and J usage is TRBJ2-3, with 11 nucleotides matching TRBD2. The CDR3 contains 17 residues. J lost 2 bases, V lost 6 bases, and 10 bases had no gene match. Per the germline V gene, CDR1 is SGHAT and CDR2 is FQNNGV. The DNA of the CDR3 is TGTGCCAGCAGTCTTGCGGCTAGCGGGGGGAACACAGATACGCAGTATTTT. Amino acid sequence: CASSLAASGGNTDTQYF.

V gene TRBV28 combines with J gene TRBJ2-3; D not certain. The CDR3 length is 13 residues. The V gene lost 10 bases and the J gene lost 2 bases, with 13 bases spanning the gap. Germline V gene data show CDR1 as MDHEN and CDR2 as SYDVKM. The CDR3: CAIHRPDTDTQYF. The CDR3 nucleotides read TGTGCCATCCATAGGCCAGACACAGATACGCAGTATTTT.